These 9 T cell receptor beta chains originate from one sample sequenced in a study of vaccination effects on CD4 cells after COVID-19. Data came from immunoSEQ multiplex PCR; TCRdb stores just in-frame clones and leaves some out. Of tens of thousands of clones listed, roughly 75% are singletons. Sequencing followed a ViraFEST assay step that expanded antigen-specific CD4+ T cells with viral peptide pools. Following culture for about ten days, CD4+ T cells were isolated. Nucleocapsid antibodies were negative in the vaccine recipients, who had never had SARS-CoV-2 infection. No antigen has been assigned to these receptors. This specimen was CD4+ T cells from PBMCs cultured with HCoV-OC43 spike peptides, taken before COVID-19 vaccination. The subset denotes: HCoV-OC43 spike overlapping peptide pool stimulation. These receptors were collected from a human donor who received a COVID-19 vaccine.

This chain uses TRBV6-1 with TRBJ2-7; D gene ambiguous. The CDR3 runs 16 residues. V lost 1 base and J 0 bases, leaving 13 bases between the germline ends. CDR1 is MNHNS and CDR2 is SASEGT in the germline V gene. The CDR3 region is CASSEGKGFSSYEQYV. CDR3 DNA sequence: TGTGCCAGCAGTGAAGGGAAGGGCTTCAGCTCCTACGAGCAGTACGTC.

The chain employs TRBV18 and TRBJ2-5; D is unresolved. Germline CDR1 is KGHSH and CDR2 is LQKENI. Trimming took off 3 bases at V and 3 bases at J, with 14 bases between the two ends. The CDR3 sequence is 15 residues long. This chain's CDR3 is CASSPAARWEETQYF. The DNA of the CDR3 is TGTGCCAGCTCACCGGCAGCCAGATGGGAAGAGACCCAGTACTTC.

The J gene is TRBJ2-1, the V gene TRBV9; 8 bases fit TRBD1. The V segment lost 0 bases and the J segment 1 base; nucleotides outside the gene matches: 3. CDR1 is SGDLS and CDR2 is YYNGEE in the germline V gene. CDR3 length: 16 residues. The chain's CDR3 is CASSVDHRGSYNEQFF. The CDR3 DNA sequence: TGTGCCAGCAGCGTAGACCACAGGGGGTCCTACAATGAGCAGTTCTTC.

The CDR3 region is CASNGPRARTDTQYF. Written as DNA, the CDR3 is TGCGCCAGCAACGGCCCCAGGGCCCGCACAGATACGCAGTATTTT. The gene calls are TRBV10-1 and TRBJ2-3; D perhaps matches TRBD1 (5 bases). The CDR3 runs 15 residues. Trimming left V 7 bases short and J 1 base short, with 15 bases between. Germline CDR1 and CDR2: WNHNN and SYGVQD (reference sequence).

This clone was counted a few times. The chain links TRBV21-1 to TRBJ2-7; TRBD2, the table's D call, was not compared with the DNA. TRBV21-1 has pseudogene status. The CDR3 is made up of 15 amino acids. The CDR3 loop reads CASSSECYLPYEQYV. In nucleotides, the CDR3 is TGTGCCAGCAGCAGTGAATGCTACCTCCCCTACGAGCAGTACGTC.

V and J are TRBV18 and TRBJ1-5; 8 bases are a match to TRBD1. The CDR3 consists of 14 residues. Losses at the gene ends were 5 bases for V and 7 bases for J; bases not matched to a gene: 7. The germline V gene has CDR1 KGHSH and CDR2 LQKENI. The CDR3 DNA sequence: TGTGCCAGCTCATCCCAGGGGGCGAGGCAGCCCCAGCATTTT. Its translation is CASSSQGARQPQHF.

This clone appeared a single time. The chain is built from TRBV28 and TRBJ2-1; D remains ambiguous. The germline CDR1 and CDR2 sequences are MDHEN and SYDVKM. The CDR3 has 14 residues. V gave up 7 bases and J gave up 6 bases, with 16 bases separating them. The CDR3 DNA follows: TGTGCCAGCACCTCGCCGGGCTGGGCCAATGAGCAGTTCTTC. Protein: CASTSPGWANEQFF.

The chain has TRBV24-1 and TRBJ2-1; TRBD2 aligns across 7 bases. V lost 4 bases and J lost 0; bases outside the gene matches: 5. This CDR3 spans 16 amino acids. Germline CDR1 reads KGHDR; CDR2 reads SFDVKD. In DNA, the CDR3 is TGTGCCACCAGTGAGCCTACGGGGGGCTCCTACAATGAGCAGTTCTTC. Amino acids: CATSEPTGGSYNEQFF.

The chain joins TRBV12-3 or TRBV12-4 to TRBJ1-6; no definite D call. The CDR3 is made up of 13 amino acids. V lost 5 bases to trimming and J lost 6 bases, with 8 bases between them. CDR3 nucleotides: TGTGCCAGCAGTGGCCAGGCTAATTCACCCCTCCACTTT. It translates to CASSGQANSPLHF.